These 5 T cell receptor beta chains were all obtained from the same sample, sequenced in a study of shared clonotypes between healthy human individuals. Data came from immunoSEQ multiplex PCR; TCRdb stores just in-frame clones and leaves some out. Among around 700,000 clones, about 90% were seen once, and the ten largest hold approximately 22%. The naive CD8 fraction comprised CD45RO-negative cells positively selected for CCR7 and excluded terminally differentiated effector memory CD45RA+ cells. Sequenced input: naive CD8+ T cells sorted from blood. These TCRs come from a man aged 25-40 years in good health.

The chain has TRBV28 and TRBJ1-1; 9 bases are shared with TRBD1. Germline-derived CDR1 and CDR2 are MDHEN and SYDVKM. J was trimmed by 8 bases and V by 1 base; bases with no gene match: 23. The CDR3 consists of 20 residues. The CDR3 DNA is TGTGCCAGCAGTTTATCTTTAAGGGGGACAGGGACGTTCCTTAACCCCGAAGCTTTCTTT. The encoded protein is CASSLSLRGTGTFLNPEAFF.

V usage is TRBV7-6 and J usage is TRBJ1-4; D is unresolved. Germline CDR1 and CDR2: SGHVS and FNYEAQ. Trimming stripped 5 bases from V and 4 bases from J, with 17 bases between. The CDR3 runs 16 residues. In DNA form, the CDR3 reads TGTGCCAGCAGCGGACCAGGTCGGGCGAGTAATGAAAAACTGTTTTTT. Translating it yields CASSGPGRASNEKLFF. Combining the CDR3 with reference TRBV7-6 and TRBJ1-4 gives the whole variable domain GAGVSQSPRYKVTKRGQDVALRCDPISGHVSLYWYRQALGQGPEFLTYFNYEAQQDKSGLPNDRFSAERPEGSISTLTIQRTEQRDSAMYRCASSGPGRASNEKLFFGSGTQLSVL.

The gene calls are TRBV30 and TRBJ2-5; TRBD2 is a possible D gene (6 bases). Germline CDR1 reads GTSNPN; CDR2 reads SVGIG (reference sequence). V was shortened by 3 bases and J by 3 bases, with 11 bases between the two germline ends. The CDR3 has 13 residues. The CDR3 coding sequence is TGTGCCTGGAGCCGGGACTCCGAAGAGACCCAGTACTTC. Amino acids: CAWSRDSEETQYF.

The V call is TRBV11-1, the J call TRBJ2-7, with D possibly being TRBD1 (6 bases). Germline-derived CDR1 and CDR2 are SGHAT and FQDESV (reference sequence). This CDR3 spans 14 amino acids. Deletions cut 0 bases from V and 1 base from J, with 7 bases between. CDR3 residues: CASSLARGSYEQYF. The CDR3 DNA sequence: TGTGCCAGCAGCTTAGCCAGGGGATCCTACGAGCAGTACTTC.

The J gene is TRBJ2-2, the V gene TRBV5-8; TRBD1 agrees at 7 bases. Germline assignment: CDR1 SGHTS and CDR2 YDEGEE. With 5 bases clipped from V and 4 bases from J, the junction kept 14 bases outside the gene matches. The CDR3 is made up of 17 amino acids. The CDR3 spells CASRPTGSYSGTGELFF. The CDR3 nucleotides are TGTGCCAGCAGGCCGACAGGGTCCTATTCCGGCACCGGGGAGCTGTTTTTT.